This T cell receptor beta chain is from a study of somatic mutations in cytotoxic T cells in rheumatoid arthritis. Study background: A subset of V beta antibody-stained T-cell populations was isolated by flow sorting, reaching nearly 100% purity, and this subset included V beta1+ cells that went on to TCRB sequencing.

Broader study findings: More than 20% of CD8+ cells belonged to the largest clone in 8 of 65 patients. Clonality of CD8+ cells rose with age in rheumatoid arthritis patients but not healthy controls.

Germline V gene sequence: CDR1 MNHEY, CDR2 SMNVEV (reference sequence). The V end was cut by 3 bases, the J end by 9 bases, with 14 bases between. CDR3 length equals 13 residues. Sequenced by immunoSEQ multiplex PCR; TCRdb stores in-frame clones only, minus some. This sample has some 40,000 clones; about four fifths occur once, and the top ten carry around 3%. Positively selected by magnetic beads, CD4+ and CD8+ cells were purity-checked by flow cytometry. With respect to this clone: Its antigen is not identified.

Sequences were obtained from CD8+ T cells sorted from blood. This clonotype was obtained from a middle-aged man in good health. This chain joins TRBV27 and TRBJ2-5; D might be TRBD1 (6 bases). CDR3 in DNA: TGTGCCAGCAGTTTTAGGGGGAGTGAGGCCCAGTACTTC. Its protein is CASSFRGSEAQYF.